These 10 T cell receptor beta chains originate from one sample sequenced in a study of response to subunit inactivated influenza vaccine. TCRdb called the RT-PCR reads again in MiXCR, with one record for every CDR3 protein. This table has roughly 700,000 distinct CDR3 sequences, 15% to 18% appearing once. This sample comprised PBMCs from blood, obtained roughly 12 days after vaccination. These receptor sequences come from a man aged 45 to 65 who received an inactivated influenza vaccine.

This clonotype appeared many times. This chain links TRBV20-1 with TRBJ2-5; D unclear. Germline V lookup: CDR1 DFQATT, CDR2 SNEGSKA (reference sequence). The CDR3 consists of 15 residues. V gave up 0 bases and J gave up 2 bases, with 13 bases separating them. CDR3 coding DNA: TGCAGTGCTAGAGATGCGCGGTTTCGACAAGAGACCCAGTACTTC. Its protein product is CSARDARFRQETQYF.

The gene calls are TRBV14 and TRBJ2-7; TRBD1 aligns across 9 bases. V gave up 1 base and J gave up 7 bases; unmatched junction bases: 5. Per germline, CDR1 SGHDN and CDR2 FVKESK. The CDR3 is 14 residues long. The CDR3 coding sequence is TGTGCCAGCAGCCAAGCTGGGACAGGGCGGGAGCAGTACTTC. Translation: CASSQAGTGREQYF.

This clonotype was seen a handful of times. V is TRBV6-2 or TRBV6-3 and J is TRBJ2-7; TRBD2 aligns across 10 bases. Unmatched junction bases numbered 9, after V lost 6 bases and J lost 4 bases. Germline lookup yields CDR1 MNHEY and CDR2 SVGEGT. CDR3 length: 15 residues. CDR3 in DNA: TGTGCCAGCAGGCTACTAGCGGGGTTCCCGTACGAGCAGTACTTC. As protein: CASRLLAGFPYEQYF.

The V gene is TRBV11-3, the J gene TRBJ1-1, with 7 positions matching TRBD1. The germline V gene encodes CDR1 SGHNT and CDR2 YENEEA. After removal of 5 bases from V and 4 bases from J, the junction contained 10 bases not matched to a gene. This CDR3 comprises 15 residues. In DNA form, the CDR3 reads TGTGCCAGCAGCCCAGGGGGGGGCTCGAGCACTGAAGCTTTCTTT. Protein: CASSPGGGSSTEAFF.

The chain is built from TRBV7-9 and TRBJ2-7; 9 nucleotides line up with TRBD1. V gave up 5 bases and J gave up 3 bases; unmatched junction bases: 8. The CDR3 is made up of 15 amino acids. CDR1 SEHNR and CDR2 FQNEAQ come from the germline V gene (reference sequence). CDR3 in DNA: TGTGCCAGCAGCCCGTCCGGGACAGGGATCTACGAGCAGTACTTC. Residues: CASSPSGTGIYEQYF.

This clonotype showed up just a few times. This sequence joins TRBV29-1 and TRBJ2-3; D not certain. The CDR3 totals 13 residues. V lost 6 bases, J lost 0 bases, and 10 bases lay in between. Germline CDR1 SQVTM, CDR2 ANQGSEA. The CDR3 here is CSVSPVSTDTQYF. Written as DNA, the CDR3 is TGCAGCGTGAGTCCAGTGAGCACAGATACGCAGTATTTT.

The V gene is TRBV11-2, the J gene TRBJ2-7, with 9 bases that match TRBD1. The germline V gene encodes CDR1 SGHAT and CDR2 FQNNGV. The CDR3 is 16 amino acids. The V and J ends lost 4 bases and 3 bases, in that order; junction bases with no gene match: 10. CDR3 bases: TGTGCCAGCAGCTCCCCCCCGGCGGGACAGGGCTACGAGCAGTACTTC. It translates to CASSSPPAGQGYEQYF.

This clonotype was detected only a few times. The chain combines TRBV3-1 with TRBJ2-1; tentative D call: TRBD2 (5 bases). Looked up from germline, CDR1 is LGHDT and CDR2 is YNNKEL (reference sequence). The CDR3 covers 15 residues. V lost 1 base and J lost 3, with 10 bases in between. CDR3 sequence: CASSQGSGFYNEQFF. CDR3 coding DNA: TGTGCCAGCAGCCAAGGTTCGGGATTCTACAATGAGCAGTTCTTC.

This clonotype was counted only a few times. The chain combines TRBV7-9 with TRBJ1-1; the D is unclear. This CDR3 contains 14 residues. CDR1 SEHNR and CDR2 FQNEAQ come from the germline V gene (reference sequence). V dropped 6 bases and J dropped 0 bases, with 11 bases sitting between them. CDR3 amino acids: CASRLSDMNTEAFF. The CDR3 DNA follows: TGTGCCAGCAGGCTCAGTGACATGAACACTGAAGCTTTCTTT. Full variable domain (remainder filled in from reference TRBV7-9 and TRBJ1-1): DTGVSQNPRHKITKRGQNVTFRCDPISEHNRLYWYRQTLGQGPEFLTYFQNEAQLEKSRLLSDRFSAERPKGSFSTLEIQRTEQGDSAMYLCASRLSDMNTEAFFGQGTRLTVV.

The chain uses TRBV4-2 and TRBJ2-5; the D gene is possibly TRBD2 (5 bases). The CDR3 length is 16 residues. CDR1 and CDR2 (germline): LGHNA, YNFKEQ. Trimming removed 4 bases at V and 2 bases at J, with 17 bases between. The CDR3 spells CASSPVGIRDQETQYF. The CDR3 DNA follows: TGTGCCAGCAGCCCGGTGGGGATCCGGGATCAAGAGACCCAGTACTTC.